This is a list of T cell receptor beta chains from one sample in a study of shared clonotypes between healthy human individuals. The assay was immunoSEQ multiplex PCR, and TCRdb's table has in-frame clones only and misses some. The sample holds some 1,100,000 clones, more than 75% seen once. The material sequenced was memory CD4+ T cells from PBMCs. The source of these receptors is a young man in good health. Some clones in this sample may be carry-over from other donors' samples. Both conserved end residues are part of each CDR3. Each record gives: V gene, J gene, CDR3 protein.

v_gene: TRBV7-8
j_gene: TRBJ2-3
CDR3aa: CASSFGSGRSLTTDTQYF

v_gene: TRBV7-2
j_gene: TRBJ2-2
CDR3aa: CASSLGQGINTGELFF

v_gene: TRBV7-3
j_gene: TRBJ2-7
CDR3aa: CASSLQPGYEQYF

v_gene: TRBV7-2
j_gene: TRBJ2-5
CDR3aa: CASSLGVLAGDQETQYF

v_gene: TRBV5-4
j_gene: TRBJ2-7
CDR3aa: CASSTWTSGTYEQYF

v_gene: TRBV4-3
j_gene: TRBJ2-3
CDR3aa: CASSQDTGTDTQYF

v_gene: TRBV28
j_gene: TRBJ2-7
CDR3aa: CASVRTPMGEQYF

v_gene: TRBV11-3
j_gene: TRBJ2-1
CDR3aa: CASSQGTNEQFF

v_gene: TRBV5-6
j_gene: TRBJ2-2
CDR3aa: CASSGDRADGELFF

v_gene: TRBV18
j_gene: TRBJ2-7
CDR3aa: CASSRVEGDGPEQYF

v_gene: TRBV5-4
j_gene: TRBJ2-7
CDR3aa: CASSPRTGQGAHEQYF

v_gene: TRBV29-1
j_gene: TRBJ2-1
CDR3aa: CSVGRRLADNEQFF

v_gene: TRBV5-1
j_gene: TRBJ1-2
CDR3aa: CASSSGGYGYTF

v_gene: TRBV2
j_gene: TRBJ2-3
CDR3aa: CASKLAEDTDTQYF

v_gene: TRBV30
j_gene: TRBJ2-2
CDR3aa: CAWSTGLHTGELFF

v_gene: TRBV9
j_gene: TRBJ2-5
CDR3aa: CASSVGGRPQETQYF

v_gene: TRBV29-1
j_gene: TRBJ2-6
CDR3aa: CSVAWLGGANVLTF

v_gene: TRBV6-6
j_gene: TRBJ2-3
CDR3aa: CASSTMTGRGTDTQYF

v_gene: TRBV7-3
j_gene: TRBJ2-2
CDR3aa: CASSPVGGAIGELFF

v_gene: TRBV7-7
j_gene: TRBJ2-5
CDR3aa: CASSLMDLGTQYF

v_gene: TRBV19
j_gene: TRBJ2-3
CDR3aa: CASTLRTGTRADTQYF

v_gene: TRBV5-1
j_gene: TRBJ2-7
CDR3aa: CASSLRTSGDWEQYF

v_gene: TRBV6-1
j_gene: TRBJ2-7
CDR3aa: CASSVWGQGAYEQYF

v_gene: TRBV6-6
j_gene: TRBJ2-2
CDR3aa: CASTLAQANTGELFF

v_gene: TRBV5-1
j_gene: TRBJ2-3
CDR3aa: CASSSADTQYF

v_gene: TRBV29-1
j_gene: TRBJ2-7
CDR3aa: CSAELAGGRYEQYF

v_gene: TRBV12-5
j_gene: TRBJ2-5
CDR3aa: CASGHRAGETQYF

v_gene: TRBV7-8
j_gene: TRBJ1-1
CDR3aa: CASSLGLTQRSTMNTEAFF

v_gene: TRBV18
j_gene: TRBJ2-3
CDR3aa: CASSPGTSSTDTQYF

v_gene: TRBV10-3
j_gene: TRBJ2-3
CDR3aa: CATGTSATDTQYF

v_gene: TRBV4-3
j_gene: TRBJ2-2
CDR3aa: CASSQDLIAGELFF

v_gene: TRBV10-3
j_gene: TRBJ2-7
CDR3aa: CAIRPGGEGEQYF

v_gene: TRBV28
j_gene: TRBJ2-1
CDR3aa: CASSSPAGTTLRNEQFF

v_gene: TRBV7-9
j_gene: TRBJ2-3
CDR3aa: CASSLVWGTGLTDTQYF

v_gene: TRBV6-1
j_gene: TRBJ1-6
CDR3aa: CASSEVGAGGSPLHF

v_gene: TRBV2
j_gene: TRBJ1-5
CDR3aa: CASTYGKGNQPQHF

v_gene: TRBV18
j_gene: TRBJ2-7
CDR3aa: CASSPLTDSSYEQYF

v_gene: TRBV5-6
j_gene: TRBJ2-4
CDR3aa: CASSLGTGAKNIQYF

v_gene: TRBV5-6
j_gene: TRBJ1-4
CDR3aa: CASSETTGGNEKLFF

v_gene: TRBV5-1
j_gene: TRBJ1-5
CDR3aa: CASSPTSNQPQHF

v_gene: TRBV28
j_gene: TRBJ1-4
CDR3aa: CASSEPGTGREKLFF

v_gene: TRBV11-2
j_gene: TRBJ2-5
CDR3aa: CASSLDHGMETQYF

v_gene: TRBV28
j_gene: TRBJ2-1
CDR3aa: CASCAINEQFF

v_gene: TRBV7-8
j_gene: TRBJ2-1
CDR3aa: CASSSTGTGGRNEQFF